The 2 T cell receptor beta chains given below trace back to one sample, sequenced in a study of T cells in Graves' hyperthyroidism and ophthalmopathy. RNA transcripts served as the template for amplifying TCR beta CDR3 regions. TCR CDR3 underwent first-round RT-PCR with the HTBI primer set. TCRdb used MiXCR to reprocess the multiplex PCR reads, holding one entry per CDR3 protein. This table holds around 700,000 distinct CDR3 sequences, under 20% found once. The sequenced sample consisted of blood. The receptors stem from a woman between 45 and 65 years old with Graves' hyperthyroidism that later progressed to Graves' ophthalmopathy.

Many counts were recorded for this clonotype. The CDR3 DNA is TGCGCCAGCAGCTTGGAGGGGCATGGGGTGAACACTGAAGCTTTCTTT. It codes for CASSLEGHGVNTEAFF. The chain employs TRBV5-1 and TRBJ1-1, with D perhaps TRBD1 (5 bases). This CDR3 spans 16 amino acids. CDR1 is SGHRS, CDR2 YFSETQ, per germline. V was pared by 0 bases and J by 0 bases, with 12 bases between. Full variable domain (remainder filled in from reference TRBV5-1 and TRBJ1-1): KAGVTQTPRYLIKTRGQQVTLSCSPISGHRSVSWYQQTPGQGLQFLFEYFSETQRNKGNFPGRFSGRQFSNSRSEMNVSTLELGDSALYLCASSLEGHGVNTEAFFGQGTRLTVV.

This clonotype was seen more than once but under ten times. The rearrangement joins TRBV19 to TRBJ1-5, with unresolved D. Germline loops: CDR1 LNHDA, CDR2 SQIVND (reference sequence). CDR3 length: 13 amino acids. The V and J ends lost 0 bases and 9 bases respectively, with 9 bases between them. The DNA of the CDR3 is TGTGCCAGTAGTATAGATCAGGTACTGCCCCAGCATTTT. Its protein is CASSIDQVLPQHF.